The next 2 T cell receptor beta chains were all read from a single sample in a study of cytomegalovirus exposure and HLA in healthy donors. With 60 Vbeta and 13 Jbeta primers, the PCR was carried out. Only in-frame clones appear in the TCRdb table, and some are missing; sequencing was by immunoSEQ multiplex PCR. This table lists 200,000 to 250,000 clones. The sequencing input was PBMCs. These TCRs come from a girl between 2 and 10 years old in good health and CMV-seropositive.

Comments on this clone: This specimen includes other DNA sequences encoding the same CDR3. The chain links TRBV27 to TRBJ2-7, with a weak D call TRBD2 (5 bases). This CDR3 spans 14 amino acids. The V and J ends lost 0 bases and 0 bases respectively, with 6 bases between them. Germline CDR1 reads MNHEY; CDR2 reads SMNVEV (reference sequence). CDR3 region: CASSLSGSSYEQYF. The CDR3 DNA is TGTGCCAGCAGTTTATCAGGGAGCTCCTACGAGCAGTACTTC.

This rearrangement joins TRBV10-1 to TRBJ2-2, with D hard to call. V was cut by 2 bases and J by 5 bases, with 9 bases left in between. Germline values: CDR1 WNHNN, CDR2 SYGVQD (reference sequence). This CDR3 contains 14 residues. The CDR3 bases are TGCGCCAGCAGTGAGGGAGATTGGACCGGGGAGCTGTTTTTT. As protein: CASSEGDWTGELFF.